The T cell receptor beta chain described here comes from a study of shared clonotypes between healthy human individuals. The study, taken as a whole, reports: Tissue TCR repertoires likely differ from these blood-only repertoires. Clonotype sharing among the donors was expected to vary with sequencing depth.

Using about 220 ng DNA, approximately 30,000 T cell genomes, the sorted-subset replicate PCRs were run. Profiled with immunoSEQ multiplex PCR; TCRdb holds only in-frame clones, not every one. The sample shows approximately 640,000 clones, roughly 70% of them seen only once. Concerning this clone itself: Its antigen is currently unknown.

V shed 10 bases, J shed 0 bases, and the junction held 6 bases outside the gene matches. CDR1 and CDR2 from the germline V gene are ENHRY and SYGVKD. The CDR3 length is 14 residues. Every donor was a Caucasian adult from Nashville, Tennessee. The sequence came from a woman aged 25 to 39 in good health. V is TRBV10-3 and J is TRBJ1-5; TRBD1 aligns across 7 bases. Sequencing used memory CD4+ T cells sorted from blood. The subset is: CD45RA-negative fraction. The CDR3 sequence: CASATGNSNQPQHF. Written as DNA, the CDR3 is TGTGCCAGCGCGACAGGGAATAGCAATCAGCCCCAGCATTTT.